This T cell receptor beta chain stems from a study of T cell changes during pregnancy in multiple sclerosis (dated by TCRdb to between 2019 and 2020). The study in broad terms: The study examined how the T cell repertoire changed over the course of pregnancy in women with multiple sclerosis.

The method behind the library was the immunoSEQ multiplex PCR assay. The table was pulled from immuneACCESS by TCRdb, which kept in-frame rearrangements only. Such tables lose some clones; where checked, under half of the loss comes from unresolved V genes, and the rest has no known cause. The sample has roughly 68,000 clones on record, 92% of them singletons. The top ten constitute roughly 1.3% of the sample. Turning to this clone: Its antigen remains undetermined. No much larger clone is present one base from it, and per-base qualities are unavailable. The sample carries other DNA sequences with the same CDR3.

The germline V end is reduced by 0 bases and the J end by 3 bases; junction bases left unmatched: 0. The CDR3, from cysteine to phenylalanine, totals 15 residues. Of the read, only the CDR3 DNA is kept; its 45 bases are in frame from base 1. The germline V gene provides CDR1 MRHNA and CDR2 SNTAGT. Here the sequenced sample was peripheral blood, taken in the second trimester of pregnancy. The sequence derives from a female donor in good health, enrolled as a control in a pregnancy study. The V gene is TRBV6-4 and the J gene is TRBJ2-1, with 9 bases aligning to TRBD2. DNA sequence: TGTGCCAGCAGTGACTCTAGCGGGAGCTACAATGAGCAGTTCTTC. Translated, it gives CASSDSSGSYNEQFF.